A selection of T cell receptor beta chains follows, all from one sample in a study of early T cells in non-severe SARS-CoV-2 infection. TCRdb recomputed calls from the 5' RACE reads with MiXCR, one row per CDR3 protein. The table has tens of thousands of distinct CDR3 sequences, approximately 7% seen once. Sequenced input: whole blood. These receptor sequences come from an adult who was a healthcare worker with PCR-confirmed SARS-CoV-2 infection or an uninfected control (not recorded which). Each CDR3 is given with its conserved first and last residue. The D gene is left open where the match is weak. A row's size may be missing; if present it is once, few, many or a size class.

clone_size,v_call,j_call,d_call,cdr3_nt,cdr3_aa
many,TRBV4-1,TRBJ2-1,NA,TGCGCCAGCAGCCCTTATGACAGGTTCAATGAGCAGTTCTTC,CASSPYDRFNEQFF
many,TRBV20-1,TRBJ2-7,TRBD2,TGCAGTGCTAGGGGGACTAGCGGGAGTGAGCAGTACTTC,CSARGTSGSEQYF
NA,TRBV7-8,TRBJ2-1,NA,TGTGCCAGCAGCTTAGGGTTTTCTGGGTACAATGAGCAGTTCTTC,CASSLGFSGYNEQFF
few,TRBV10-1,TRBJ2-7,TRBD2,TGCGCCAGCAGTGAAGGTGGGACTAGCGGATTATTCTCCTACGAGCAGTACTTC,CASSEGGTSGLFSYEQYF
many,TRBV10-3,TRBJ2-1,NA,TGTGCCATCAGTTTCACCGGGGAATACAATGAGCAGTTCTTC,CAISFTGEYNEQFF
many,TRBV7-3,TRBJ2-3,TRBD2,TGTGCCAGCAGCTTATACCCGACTAGCGGCAGCACAGATACGCAGTATTTT,CASSLYPTSGSTDTQYF
many,TRBV10-3,TRBJ2-2,NA,TGTGCCATCAGTGGGAGACTAGACACCGGGGAGCTGTTTTTT,CAISGRLDTGELFF
many,TRBV7-2,TRBJ1-1,NA,TGTGCCAGCACCGTACAGTATTCTGAAACTGAAGCTTTCTTT,CASTVQYSETEAFF
NA,TRBV9,TRBJ2-1,TRBD2,TGTGCCAGCAGCGTAGTGGGTGAGGCGGGAGCGAGCTACAATGAGCAGTTCTTC,CASSVVGEAGASYNEQFF
NA,TRBV28,TRBJ2-6,TRBD1,TGTGCCAGCAGTCTCGGACAGGCGGGGGCCAACGTCCTGACTTTC,CASSLGQAGANVLTF
many,TRBV5-8,TRBJ1-6,NA,TGTGCCAGCAGCTTGACGACGGTTAATTCACCCCTCCACTTT,CASSLTTVNSPLHF
many,TRBV7-4,TRBJ1-4,NA,TGTGCCAGCAGCAAACAGGGAGGTGTTGAAAAACTGTTTTTT,CASSKQGGVEKLFF
many,TRBV6-1,TRBJ1-4,NA,TGTGCCAGCAGTGCCCAGAACCCGGTGGGTGAAAAACTGTTTTTT,CASSAQNPVGEKLFF
few,TRBV6-5,TRBJ1-1,NA,TGTGCCAGCCAGGGACGGATGAACACTGAAGCTTTCTTT,CASQGRMNTEAFF
many,TRBV7-9,TRBJ2-7,TRBD1,TGTGCCAGCAGCCCCACAGGGGGGAAGCAGTACTTC,CASSPTGGKQYF
many,TRBV11-3,TRBJ2-2,NA,TGTGCCAGGATGGTTGGGGCGAACACCGGGGAGCTGTTTTTT,CARMVGANTGELFF